The rows below give T cell receptor beta chains drawn from one sample of a study of regulatory T cells in long-lasting Graves disease. Via MiXCR, TCRdb re-called the multiplex PCR reads, giving one row per CDR3 protein. The sample has about 620,000 distinct CDR3 sequences, roughly 15% seen once. These data also formed part of another study, on T cells in Graves' hyperthyroidism and ophthalmopathy.

The sequenced sample was peripheral blood mononuclear cells (PBMCs), obtained at new diagnosis, from a patient treated with antithyroid drugs. The receptors were sampled from a woman in her 30s with Graves disease. CDR3s include the opening cysteine and the closing phenylalanine or tryptophan. The order of the fields is V gene, J gene, clone size, D gene, CDR3 DNA, CDR3 protein. A D gene is named only where the DNA matches it firmly. Only part of the rows carry a size: once, few, many, or a class if the clone is expanded.

TRBV19,TRBJ1-2,few,-,TGTGCCAGTAGTAGGATGGGGAACTATGGCTACACCTTC,CASSRMGNYGYTF
TRBV7-3,TRBJ2-1,many,TRBD2,TGTGCCAGCAGCACGGGACTAGCGAACAATGAGCAGTTCTTC,CASSTGLANNEQFF
TRBV10-3,TRBJ2-1,few,-,TGTGCCACCACCAAACAAGACCCGAGGGTCGATGAGCAGTTCTTC,CATTKQDPRVDEQFF
TRBV12-3/TRBV12-4,TRBJ1-2,many,TRBD1,TGTGCCAGCAGTCCTGGGACAGGGCGTTTTGGCTACACCTTC,CASSPGTGRFGYTF
TRBV6-1,TRBJ1-4,few,-,TGTGCCAGCAGTGTGGCAGGGTATAATGAAAAACTGTTTTTT,CASSVAGYNEKLFF
TRBV28,TRBJ1-2,many,-,TGTGCCAGCAGTCAAGGATCAGCTAACTATGGCTACACCTTC,CASSQGSANYGYTF
TRBV29-1,TRBJ2-1,many,TRBD2,TGCAGCGTTGATGATAGCGGGGCCTCCTACAATGAGCAGTTCTTC,CSVDDSGASYNEQFF
TRBV5-6,TRBJ2-1,-,-,TGTGCCAGCAGCTTCGGGGGTGGGCGCTCCTACAATGAGCAGTTCTTC,CASSFGGGRSYNEQFF
TRBV20-1,TRBJ2-4,many,-,TGCAGTGCTGGCGAAGGTCCGCAAATTCAGTACTTC,CSAGEGPQIQYF
TRBV27,TRBJ2-7,many,-,TGTGCCAGCAGTTTATCGCCCCTCCCGCGGGGGCTAGGGTACGAGCAGTACTTC,CASSLSPLPRGLGYEQYF
TRBV3-1,TRBJ1-2,many,-,TGTGCCAGCAGCGGGGGAAATCGCTATGGCTACACCTTC,CASSGGNRYGYTF
TRBV6-1,TRBJ1-1,-,-,TGTGCCAGCAAAAAAGTAGTGAACACTGAAGCTTTCTTT,CASKKVVNTEAFF
TRBV7-2,TRBJ2-7,few,TRBD2,TGTGCCAGCAGCTTATTTTTAGCGGGAGCTAACGAGCAGTACTTC,CASSLFLAGANEQYF
TRBV7-9,TRBJ1-6,-,-,TGTGCCAGCAGCCCGTCGGGGGGAGGATATTCACCCCTCCACTTT,CASSPSGGGYSPLHF
TRBV10-3,TRBJ2-1,many,TRBD2,TGTGCCATAGGGACTAGCGGGAACCCCGAGCAGTTCTTC,CAIGTSGNPEQFF
TRBV28,TRBJ1-2,many,-,TGTGCCACCCAGTTTCCAGGAGCTTGGGGCTACACCTTC,CATQFPGAWGYTF
TRBV6-1,TRBJ1-3,few,-,TGTGCCAGCGGTACCCCCTCTGGAAACACCATATATTTT,CASGTPSGNTIYF
TRBV12-3/TRBV12-4,TRBJ1-2,many,-,TGTGCCAGCAGTTTCACAACAGAGAACTATGGCTACACCTTC,CASSFTTENYGYTF
TRBV27,TRBJ1-1,many,TRBD1,TGTGCCAGCAGTTTAAAGGGACAGAGAGAAGCTTTCTTT,CASSLKGQREAFF
TRBV11-2,TRBJ2-7,-,TRBD1,TGTACCAGCAGCAGGGACAGGCCAAGCTCCTACGAGCAGTACTTC,CTSSRDRPSSYEQYF
TRBV24-1,TRBJ2-2,-,-,TGTGCCACCAGTGATTCTGAACACACCGGGGAGCTGTTTTTT,CATSDSEHTGELFF
TRBV12-3/TRBV12-4,TRBJ2-1,-,-,TGTGCCAGCAGTTTAGCCCCGGCAGGGGTGGATGAGCAGTTCTTC,CASSLAPAGVDEQFF
TRBV12-3/TRBV12-4,TRBJ1-2,many,-,TGTGCCAGCAGTTTTTCTTCAGGTGGCTACACCTTC,CASSFSSGGYTF
TRBV6-1,TRBJ1-5,many,TRBD1,TGTGCCACCAGGGGGTCAGGCTCCAAGTTCCAGCCCCAGCATTTT,CATRGSGSKFQPQHF